The 7 T cell receptor beta chains listed next were all sequenced from one sample in a study of blood T cell repertoires in COVID-19. Clones were sequenced by immunoSEQ multiplex PCR, and TCRdb holds only the in-frame ones, with some missing. The repertoire holds about 260,000 clones, 86% seen once, with roughly 1.8% in the top ten. The specimen was peripheral blood. These receptors were taken from a man aged 25 to 40 with active or convalescent COVID-19.

The gene calls are TRBV19 and TRBJ1-1, with a weak D call TRBD1 (5 bases). The germline V and J ends were trimmed by 7 bases and 3 bases, with 18 bases remaining between them. From germline, CDR1 is LNHDA and CDR2 SQIVND (reference sequence). This CDR3 is 15 amino acids long. CDR3 sequence reads: CASKTIWGGDTEAFF. The CDR3 bases are TGTGCCAGTAAAACCATCTGGGGCGGTGACACTGAAGCTTTCTTT.

The gene calls are TRBV5-1 and TRBJ1-3; D is uncertain. Trimming pared 4 bases from V and 0 bases from J, leaving 20 bases between. Germline V gives CDR1 SGHRS, CDR2 YFSETQ. This CDR3 has 18 residues. CDR3 sequence reads: CASSPGGGLRSSGNTIYF. The DNA of the CDR3 is TGCGCCAGCAGCCCGGGAGGAGGGTTGCGGAGCTCTGGAAACACCATATATTTT.

The J gene is TRBJ2-7, the V gene TRBV7-2; TRBD1 is a possible D gene (5 bases). CDR1 is SGHTA and CDR2 is FQGNSA in the germline V gene. CDR3 size: 14 residues. Trimming shortened V by 2 bases and J by 2 bases, and 10 bases separated the two germline ends. The CDR3 sequence is CASSLPGNPYEQYF. The CDR3 coding sequence is TGTGCCAGCAGCTTACCAGGGAACCCCTACGAGCAGTACTTC.

The CDR3 DNA reads as TGCGCCAGCAGCTTGGAATTGCAGGGCAGCACAGATACGCAGTATTTT. It translates to CASSLELQGSTDTQYF. The rearrangement links TRBV5-1 to TRBJ2-3; TRBD1 is a possible D gene (5 bases). The V end was cut by 0 bases, the J end by 0 bases, with 11 bases between. The germline CDR1 and CDR2 sequences are SGHRS and YFSETQ. This CDR3 contains 16 residues.

This chain joins TRBV7-8 and TRBJ2-1; the D gene is possibly TRBD1 (6 bases). The germline V and J ends were trimmed by 4 bases and 5 bases, with 12 bases remaining between them. CDR1 SGHVS and CDR2 FQNEAQ come from the germline V gene. The CDR3 consists of 14 residues. CDR3 sequence reads: CASSSWTANNEQFF. The CDR3 DNA is TGTGCCAGCAGCTCTTGGACAGCGAACAATGAGCAGTTCTTC.

In this sample, this clone turned up a few times. The gene calls are TRBV18 and TRBJ1-2, with D unclear. The germline V gene has CDR1 KGHSH and CDR2 LQKENI. The CDR3 runs 14 residues. The V gene lost 3 bases and the J gene lost 6 bases, with 14 bases spanning the gap. This CDR3 is CASSPTILDDGYTF. Written as DNA, the CDR3 is TGTGCCAGCTCACCTACGATCTTAGATGATGGCTACACCTTC.

The J gene is TRBJ2-5, the V gene TRBV6-5, with a tentative D call TRBD1 (6 bases). Per the germline V gene, CDR1 is MNHEY and CDR2 is SVGAGI. The CDR3 consists of 15 residues. Trimming took 5 bases from V and 5 from J, leaving 18 bases between them. This CDR3 reads CASSPRFDRTETQYF. The CDR3 DNA sequence: TGTGCCAGCAGTCCTAGATTCGACAGGACCGAGACCCAGTACTTC.